A single sample is the source of the 7 T cell receptor beta chains below, sequenced in a study of blood T cell repertoires in COVID-19. Assay: immunoSEQ multiplex PCR; the TCRdb copy retains only in-frame clones and omits some. The repertoire holds 95,000 to 150,000 clones, with approximately 83% as singletons. Sequencing was performed on peripheral blood. Receptor source: a woman aged 70-85 years with acute or convalescent COVID-19.

The gene calls are TRBV11-3 and TRBJ2-3; TRBD1 is a possible D gene (5 bases). The length of the CDR3 is 17 residues. Germline V CDR1 and CDR2: SGHNT, YENEEA. The V end lost 0 bases, the J end lost 1 base, and 14 bases lay between the germline ends. CDR3 region: CASSLDVQVKGTDTQYF. In DNA form, the CDR3 reads TGTGCCAGCAGCTTAGATGTACAGGTTAAGGGCACAGATACGCAGTATTTT.

V is TRBV9 and J is TRBJ2-3, with 8 bases lining up with TRBD2. The CDR3 runs 17 residues. V lost 1 base, J lost 0 bases, and 7 bases stayed unmatched. The germline CDR1 and CDR2 sequences are SGDLS and YYNGEE. CDR3 nucleotide sequence: TGTGCCAGCAGCGTAAGCGGGGGATCCTCTAGCACAGATACGCAGTATTTT. This translates into CASSVSGGSSSTDTQYF.

The rearrangement links TRBV20-1 to TRBJ1-1; D gene uncertain. The CDR3 is 10 residues long. Deletions cut 4 bases from V and 7 bases from J, with 7 bases between. Germline CDR1 DFQATT, CDR2 SNEGSKA (reference sequence). The CDR3 coding sequence is TGCAGTGCTATTCGGGGTGAAGCTTTCTTT. This codes for CSAIRGEAFF.

This clone was observed once. The chain recombines TRBV10-3 with TRBJ1-1, with D hard to call. The V gene lost 3 bases and the J gene lost 1 base, with 6 bases spanning the gap. Germline V gene sequence: CDR1 ENHRY, CDR2 SYGVKD. CDR3 size: 13 residues. As DNA, the CDR3 is TGTGCCATCAGTGAACGGGGGAACACTGAAGCTTTCTTT. It is translated as CAISERGNTEAFF.

The rearrangement joins TRBV27 to TRBJ1-3; 7 bases agree with TRBD1. V was pared by 0 bases and J by 0 bases, with 8 bases of the junction left unmatched. The CDR3 runs 18 residues. Germline V gene sequence: CDR1 MNHEY, CDR2 SMNVEV (reference sequence). The CDR3 region has the DNA TGTGCCAGCAGTTTATCGGGACAGACAAACCCCTCTGGAAACACCATATATTTT. This translates into CASSLSGQTNPSGNTIYF.

This chain uses TRBV3-1 (or the pseudogene TRBV3-2) with TRBJ1-2; 7 positions match TRBD1. The germline V gene has CDR1 LGHDT and CDR2 YNNKEL (reference sequence). V shed 4 bases, J shed 8 bases, and the junction held 10 bases outside the gene matches. The CDR3 length is 14 residues. CDR3 protein: CASSPRTGKRGYTF. DNA for the CDR3: TGTGCCAGCAGCCCCCGGACAGGAAAGAGAGGCTACACCTTC.

The chain has TRBV6-5 and TRBJ1-1; a weak D match, TRBD1 (5 bases). Trimming removed 6 bases from V and 2 bases from J, with 10 bases in between. Per germline, CDR1 MNHEY and CDR2 SVGAGI. The CDR3 contains 13 residues. CDR3 protein: CASRGTGNTEAFF. The CDR3 DNA reads TGTGCCAGCAGGGGAACAGGTAACACTGAAGCTTTCTTT.